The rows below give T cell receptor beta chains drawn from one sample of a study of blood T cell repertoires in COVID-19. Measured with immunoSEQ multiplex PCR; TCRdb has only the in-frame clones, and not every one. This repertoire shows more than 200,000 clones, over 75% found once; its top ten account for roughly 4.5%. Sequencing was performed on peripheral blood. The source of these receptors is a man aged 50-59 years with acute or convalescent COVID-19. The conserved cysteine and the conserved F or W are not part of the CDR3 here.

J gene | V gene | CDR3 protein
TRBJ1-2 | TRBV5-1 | ASSLDRHYGYT
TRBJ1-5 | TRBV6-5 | ASTKDRGLDQPQH
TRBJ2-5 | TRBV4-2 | ASSQLAGDQETQY
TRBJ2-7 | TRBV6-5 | ASRRTGSYEQY
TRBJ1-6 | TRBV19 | ASSNPGTVPNSPLH
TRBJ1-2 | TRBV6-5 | ASSLRGTNYGYT
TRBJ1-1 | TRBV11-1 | ASSLEIQVGGTEAF
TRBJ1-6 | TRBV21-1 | ASSRGAGTGFSPLH
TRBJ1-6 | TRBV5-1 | ASSGGLRYNSPLH
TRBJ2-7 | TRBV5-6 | ASSLYSEQY
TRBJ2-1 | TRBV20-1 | SACGLVNPNEQF
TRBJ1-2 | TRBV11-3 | ASSLVGQGDYGYT
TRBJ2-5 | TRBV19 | ASRGSTGDFQETQY
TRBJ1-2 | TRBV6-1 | ASSELGQGAYGYT
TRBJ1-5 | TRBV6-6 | ASSFSGDSNQPQH
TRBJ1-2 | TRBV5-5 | ASSLGDSSWT